The clone carrying this TCR beta chain was seen ten or more times. Antigen unknown. The data are from a study of T cells in Graves' hyperthyroidism and ophthalmopathy. Germline CDR1 and CDR2: LGHDT and YNNKEL (reference sequence). The CDR3 loop spans 12 amino acids. V was trimmed by 1 base and J by 7 bases, leaving 8 bases between them. Points from the study as a whole: For ophthalmopathy, model prediction preceded onset by a median roughly 6.2 months.

Amplification yielded TCR beta CDR3 regions, with RNA transcripts as the source. The HTBI primer set drove a first-round RT-PCR of the TCR CDR3. A single record per CDR3 protein comes from TCRdb applying MiXCR to the multiplex PCR reads. Of roughly 280,000 distinct CDR3 sequences listed, roughly 22% are singletons. Among ophthalmopathy patients, the Clinical Activity Score reached at least 3, the NOSPECS grade reached at least 4, and duration remained under 3 months. The sample comprised blood. This receptor was obtained from a man aged 25 to 40 with Graves' ophthalmopathy. This rearrangement joins TRBV3-1 to TRBJ2-7; D remains ambiguous. The CDR3 sequence is CASSQVEDEQYF. The CDR3 nucleotides read TGTGCCAGCAGCCAAGTTGAGGATGAGCAGTACTTC.